This passage covers 25 T cell receptor beta chains from one sample sequenced in a study of T cells in Graves' hyperthyroidism and ophthalmopathy. Researchers took RNA transcripts and amplified the TCR beta CDR3 regions from them. Initially, a first-round RT-PCR of the TCR CDR3 employed the HTBI primer set. TCRdb processed the multiplex PCR reads anew with MiXCR; each CDR3 protein has one entry. The table has hundreds of thousands of distinct CDR3 sequences, around 24% seen once; the top ten hold approximately 10%. The specimen was blood. The origin of the receptors is a young woman with Graves' ophthalmopathy.

This clonotype appeared many times. The chain is built from TRBV11-2 and TRBJ2-7; D uncertain. V dropped 2 bases and J dropped 0 bases, with 5 bases sitting between them. Germline values: CDR1 SGHAT, CDR2 FQNNGV. The CDR3 spans 13 residues. The CDR3 sequence: CASSLYTSYEQYF. DNA of the CDR3: TGTGCCAGCAGCTTATACACCTCCTACGAGCAGTACTTC.

With respect to this clonotype: Since the CDR3 does not end with the conserved phenylalanine or tryptophan, this likely comes from a read error. This sequence joins TRBV18 and TRBJ2-2; D remains ambiguous. The CDR3 is 13 residues long. Germline V gene sequence: CDR1 KGHSH, CDR2 LQKENI. The ends were cut back, 5 bases at V and 5 bases at J, with 9 bases in the middle. CDR3 DNA sequence: TGTGCCAGCTCAGAAACAGAGACCGGGGAGCTGTTTGTT. Translating it yields CASSETETGELFV.

This clonotype was recorded a few times. This chain uses TRBV20-1 with TRBJ2-7; 7 bases map to TRBD1. Germline V gene sequence: CDR1 DFQATT, CDR2 SNEGSKA (reference sequence). The CDR3 has 13 residues. The junction had 8 bases not matched to a gene; V was cut back by 6 bases and J by 3 bases. CDR3 bases: TGCAGTGCCCGCACCGACAGGGACTACGAGCAGTACTTC. Its translation: CSARTDRDYEQYF.

This clonotype was seen repeatedly, ten times or more. The V and J genes are TRBV19 and TRBJ1-1; D is uncertain. V lost 6 bases and J 0 bases, leaving 14 bases between the germline ends. The CDR3 consists of 15 residues. Germline CDR1 is LNHDA and CDR2 is SQIVND (reference sequence). The CDR3 spells CASRVRERVNTEAFF. CDR3 DNA: TGTGCCAGTAGGGTCCGGGAAAGGGTGAACACTGAAGCTTTCTTT.

The rearrangement links TRBV12-3 or TRBV12-4 to TRBJ2-5; the D call may be TRBD1 or TRBD2 (5 bases each). The CDR3 has 14 amino acids. With 1 base removed from V and 5 bases from J, the gap between germline ends came to 11 bases. CDR3 loop: CASSLDGGWETQYF. DNA for the CDR3: TGTGCCAGCAGTTTAGATGGGGGATGGGAGACCCAGTACTTC.

This clonotype has a count of ten or more. This chain connects TRBV6-4 to TRBJ2-7, with D perhaps matching TRBD2 (6 bases). The V end was cut by 6 bases, the J end by 4 bases, with 19 bases between. This CDR3 has 15 residues. Looked up from germline, CDR1 is MRHNA and CDR2 is SNTAGT. The chain's CDR3 is CASRVRDLQPYEQYF. The CDR3 DNA follows: TGTGCCAGCAGGGTCCGGGACTTACAACCTTACGAGCAGTACTTC.

This clonotype has at least ten counts. This chain uses TRBV6-1 with TRBJ2-7, with 7 bases identical to TRBD1. CDR3 size: 14 residues. The V and J ends lost 7 bases and 7 bases, in that order; junction bases with no gene match: 13. Germline-derived CDR1 and CDR2 are MNHNS and SASEGT. The CDR3 coding sequence is TGTGCCAGCACCGTAAACCCAGGGGGTGGAGAGCAGTACTTC. It specifies CASTVNPGGGEQYF.

This clonotype occurred many times. CDR3 sequence (DNA): TGCGCCAGCAGCTTGGTGCAGGGTGTCTTCTACGAGCAGTACTTC. As protein: CASSLVQGVFYEQYF. J is TRBJ2-7 and V is TRBV5-1; possibly TRBD1 for D (5 bases). Germline assignment: CDR1 SGHRS and CDR2 YFSETQ. The germline V and J ends were trimmed by 0 bases and 3 bases, with 13 bases remaining between them. CDR3 length: 15 residues.

The V and J genes are TRBV11-2 and TRBJ2-7, with TRBD1 matching over 7 bases. Germline V gene data show CDR1 as SGHAT and CDR2 as FQNNGV. J was trimmed by 4 bases and V by 1 base; bases with no gene match: 4. The CDR3 has 14 residues. The CDR3 spells CASSLGDSKYEQYF. The CDR3 coding sequence is TGTGCCAGCAGCTTAGGGGACAGCAAATACGAGCAGTACTTC.

This clonotype occurred many times. In nucleotides, the CDR3 is TGTGCCAGCTCACCCAACGGGGTAGGGAATTCACCCCTCCACTTT. Its translation is CASSPNGVGNSPLHF. The rearrangement joins TRBV18 to TRBJ1-6; no reliable D call. CDR1 KGHSH and CDR2 LQKENI come from the germline V gene. Trimming left V 3 bases short and J 7 bases short, with 13 bases between. This CDR3 comprises 15 residues. The whole variable domain, filled in from reference TRBV18 and TRBJ1-6, reads NAGVMQNPRHLVRRRGQEARLRCSPMKGHSHVYWYRQLPEEGLKFMVYLQKENIIDESGMPKERFSAEFPKEGPSILRIQQVVRGDSAAYFCASSPNGVGNSPLHFGNGTRLTVT.

The table lists this clonotype with a count of one. A much bigger clone sits one base away, suggesting this may be a read error. The rearrangement uses TRBV11-2 and TRBJ2-2; 7 nucleotides agree with TRBD1. The CDR3 spans 15 residues. Germline V gene lookup returns CDR1 SGHAT and CDR2 FQNNGV. This CDR3 reads CASSSGQTNTGELLF. The CDR3 DNA follows: TGTGCCAGCAGCTCGGGACAGACGAACACCGGGGAGCTGTTGTTT.

CDR3: CASSLGEDRPNRDKGYTF. The CDR3 bases are TGTGCCAGCAGCTTGGGAGAGGACCGCCCCAACAGGGATAAAGGCTACACCTTC. The chain is built from TRBV5-4 and TRBJ1-2; D may be TRBD1 (6 bases). Per germline, CDR1 SGHNT and CDR2 YYREEE (reference sequence). This CDR3 has 18 amino acids. V was cut by 0 bases and J by 8 bases, with 26 bases left in between.

The chain joins TRBV7-3 to TRBJ2-7; 8 bases agree with TRBD2. In germline, CDR1 is SGHTA, CDR2 FQGTGA. This CDR3 is 15 amino acids long. V gave up 5 bases and J gave up 4 bases; unmatched junction bases: 10. The CDR3: CASSQGGAGEYEQYF. The CDR3 bases are TGTGCCAGCAGCCAAGGAGGAGCGGGGGAATACGAGCAGTACTTC. Based on the CDR3 plus reference TRBV7-3 and TRBJ2-7, the full variable domain is GAGVSQTPSNKVTEKGKYVELRCDPISGHTALYWYRQSLGQGPEFLIYFQGTGAADDSGLPNDRFFAVRPEGSVSTLKIQRTERGDSAVYLCASSQGGAGEYEQYFGPGTRLTVT.

V is TRBV6-1 and J is TRBJ1-1, with D hard to call. Germline-derived CDR1 and CDR2 are MNHNS and SASEGT. This CDR3 comprises 16 residues. V lost 5 bases and J 1 base, leaving 17 bases between the germline ends. CDR3 protein: CASSPQYTRKNTEAFF. The CDR3 DNA follows: TGTGCCAGCAGTCCCCAATACACAAGAAAGAACACTGAAGCTTTCTTT.

Many counts were recorded for this clonotype. The CDR3 nucleotides read TGTGCCAGCAGCTTCTTTTCGGGGACCCAAGAGACCCAGTACTTC. Encoded protein: CASSFFSGTQETQYF. The gene calls are TRBV7-2 and TRBJ2-5; perhaps D is TRBD1 or TRBD2 (5 bases each). Germline CDR1 and CDR2: SGHTA and FQGNSA. V lost 3 bases and J 1 base, leaving 12 bases between the germline ends. CDR3 length equals 15 residues.

This clonotype occurred a few times. The rearrangement joins TRBV29-1 to TRBJ2-7; tentative D call: TRBD1 (6 bases). The germline V gene has CDR1 SQVTM and CDR2 ANQGSEA. The CDR3 spans 10 residues. V was clipped by 4 bases and J by 7 bases, with 8 bases between them. Written as DNA, the CDR3 is TGCAGCGTTGTCAGGGGTGAGCAGTACTTC. Protein sequence: CSVVRGEQYF.

This clonotype was found many times. The rearrangement uses TRBV20-1 and TRBJ2-7; 9 nucleotides match TRBD1. The J segment lost 3 bases and the V segment lost 5 bases, leaving 8 bases of the junction unmatched. This CDR3 comprises 14 residues. Looked up from germline, CDR1 is DFQATT and CDR2 is SNEGSKA (reference sequence). Here the CDR3 reads CSARTGTGFYEQYF. The CDR3 bases are TGCAGTGCTCGCACCGGGACAGGGTTCTACGAGCAGTACTTC.

This clonotype showed up many times. The chain uses TRBV20-1 and TRBJ2-5, with 10 bases identical to TRBD2. V lost 3 bases to trimming and J lost 5 bases; unmatched junction nucleotides: 6. In germline, CDR1 is DFQATT, CDR2 SNEGSKA (reference sequence). The length of the CDR3 is 14 residues. The CDR3 spells CSARTGLAQETQYF. CDR3 DNA sequence: TGCAGTGCTAGGACGGGACTAGCGCAGGAGACCCAGTACTTC.

This clonotype was seen a handful of times. CDR3 sequence reads: CASSVAPTGNYGYTF. CDR3 bases: TGTGCCAGCAGCGTCGCCCCAACAGGAAACTATGGCTACACCTTC. This chain joins TRBV9 and TRBJ1-2; weak D call: TRBD1 (5 bases). The germline gives CDR1 SGDLS, CDR2 YYNGEE. CDR3 size: 15 residues. V lost 2 bases and J lost 2, with 13 bases in between.

The gene calls are TRBV12-3 or TRBV12-4 and TRBJ2-4, with 11 nucleotides matching TRBD2. V shed 5 bases, J shed 8 bases, and the junction held 8 bases outside the gene matches. There are 15 residues in the CDR3. The CDR3 DNA reads TGTGCCAGCAGTCTCCTAGCGGGGGGCCGGGACATTCAGTACTTC. Amino acids: CASSLLAGGRDIQYF.

This clonotype occurred many times. The rearrangement uses TRBV6-5 and TRBJ1-1, with 9 bases fitting TRBD1. Germline V gene lookup returns CDR1 MNHEY and CDR2 SVGAGI. J lost 11 bases, V lost 4 bases, and 14 bases had no gene match. The CDR3 spans 15 residues. CDR3 amino acids: CASSWGNTGGLGAFF. CDR3 DNA: TGTGCCAGCAGTTGGGGGAACACAGGGGGCCTGGGGGCTTTCTTT.

Ten or more counts support this clonotype. The chain carries TRBV27 and TRBJ1-2; no clear D gene. This CDR3 has 15 residues. V was clipped by 1 base and J by 8 bases, with 17 bases between them. The germline gives CDR1 MNHEY, CDR2 SMNVEV (reference sequence). As DNA, the CDR3 is TGTGCCAGCAGTTTATTCGTGGGAAATAGCGGAGGCTACACCTTC. As protein: CASSLFVGNSGGYTF.

The chain joins TRBV18 to TRBJ1-1; 8 bases map to TRBD1. The CDR3 covers 15 residues. The V gene end was trimmed by 4 bases and the J gene end by 1 base; junction bases not matched to a gene: 5. Per germline, CDR1 KGHSH and CDR2 LQKENI. The CDR3 sequence: CASSRDRGGNTEAFF. The CDR3 coding sequence is TGTGCCAGCTCACGCGACAGGGGAGGGAACACTGAAGCTTTCTTT.

This clonotype was counted many times. The chain employs TRBV6-5 and TRBJ1-2; 7 bases align to TRBD1. Germline-derived CDR1 and CDR2 are MNHEY and SVGAGI. V trimming: 2 bases; J trimming: 5 bases; junction bases outside the gene matches: 8. The CDR3 spans 15 residues. The CDR3 DNA reads as TGTGCCAGCAGTTACACCACAGGGGTGGGTTATGGCTACACCTTC. The encoded protein is CASSYTTGVGYGYTF.

This clonotype has ten or more counts. The chain joins TRBV12-3 or TRBV12-4 to TRBJ2-3; D unclear. This CDR3 spans 12 amino acids. Trimming took off 5 bases at V and 4 bases at J, with 7 bases between the two ends. The CDR3 region has the DNA TGTGCCAGCAGTCAACCCCCAGATACGCAGTATTTT. It translates to CASSQPPDTQYF.